These 8 T cell receptor beta chains originate from one sample sequenced in a study of shared clonotypes between healthy human individuals. Only in-frame clones appear in the TCRdb table, and some are missing; sequencing was by immunoSEQ multiplex PCR. The sample lists approximately 740,000 clones, around 74% occurring once. Sequencing was performed on memory CD4+ T cells sorted from blood. The sample's subset: CD45RA-negative fraction. The receptor source for this set is a woman in her 30s in good health.

V is TRBV25-1 and J is TRBJ2-1, with TRBD2 matching 10 bases. V trimming: 5 bases; J trimming: 4 bases; junction bases outside the gene matches: 11. The CDR3 length is 17 residues. Germline CDR1 and CDR2: MGHDK and SYGVNS. CDR3 protein: CASSHGLAENTYNEQFF. CDR3 DNA sequence: TGTGCCAGCAGTCACGGACTAGCGGAGAACACGTACAATGAGCAGTTCTTC. The full variable domain, rest sourced from reference TRBV25-1 and TRBJ2-1, is EADIYQTPRYLVIGTGKKITLECSQTMGHDKMYWYQQDPGMELHLIHYSYGVNSTEKGDLSSESTVSRIRTEHFPLTLESARPSHTSQYLCASSHGLAENTYNEQFFGPGTRLTVL.

A note on this clone: Other DNA sequences in this sample translate to the same CDR3. The gene calls are TRBV5-1 and TRBJ2-1; the D is unclear. The V end was cut by 0 bases, the J end by 0 bases, with 7 bases between. CDR1 SGHRS and CDR2 YFSETQ come from the germline V gene. The CDR3 is 15 amino acids. This chain's CDR3 is CASSLERPSYNEQFF. The CDR3 DNA reads TGCGCCAGCAGCTTGGAACGGCCCTCCTACAATGAGCAGTTCTTC.

The V gene is TRBV28, the J gene TRBJ2-3; maybe TRBD2 (6 bases). The CDR3 runs to 15 residues. Per the germline V gene, CDR1 is MDHEN and CDR2 is SYDVKM. V was trimmed by 3 bases and J by 3 bases, leaving 13 bases between them. The DNA of the CDR3 is TGTGCCAGCAGTTTTTGGAGGGTGACGACAGATACGCAGTATTTT. This codes for CASSFWRVTTDTQYF. The complete variable domain, with remaining parts taken from reference TRBV28 and TRBJ2-3, reads DVKVTQSSRYLVKRTGEKVFLECVQDMDHENMFWYRQDPGLGLRLIYFSYDVKMKEKGDIPEGYSVSREKKERFSLILESASTNQTSMYLCASSFWRVTTDTQYFGPGTRLTVL.

The chain uses TRBV19 and TRBJ1-5; 7 bases fit TRBD1. V dropped 6 bases and J dropped 4; count of bases not matched to a gene: 6. The V gene's germline CDR1 is LNHDA and CDR2 SQIVND (reference sequence). The CDR3 contains 14 residues. As DNA, the CDR3 is TGTGCCAGTAGGGAGACAGGGCGGAATCAGCCCCAGCATTTT. Its protein is CASRETGRNQPQHF.

The CDR3 DNA reads as TGTGCCACCAGCTTTCGCGGAAACAATGAGCAGTTCTTC. Translating it yields CATSFRGNNEQFF. The genes are TRBV15 and TRBJ2-1; D ambiguous. The germline CDR1 and CDR2 sequences are LNHNV and YYDKDF (reference sequence). Trimming took off 5 bases at V and 5 bases at J, with 10 bases between the two ends. The length of the CDR3 is 13 residues.

V gene TRBV5-4 combines with J gene TRBJ1-1; D not resolved. V shed 5 bases and J shed 0 bases, with 8 bases lying between them. Germline loops: CDR1 SGHNT, CDR2 YYREEE (reference sequence). The CDR3 extends over 13 amino acids. The CDR3 sequence is CASRAPMNTEAFF. CDR3 coding DNA: TGTGCCAGCAGGGCTCCTATGAACACTGAAGCTTTCTTT.

This clone was picked up many times. The chain carries TRBV2 and TRBJ2-6, with TRBD1 identical over 8 bases. Germline-derived CDR1 and CDR2 are SNHLY and FYNNEI. CDR3 length: 18 amino acids. Unmatched junction bases numbered 5, after V lost 1 base and J lost 0 bases. CDR3 residues: CASSEEGQAYSGANVLTF. CDR3 coding DNA: TGTGCCAGCAGTGAAGAGGGACAGGCTTACTCTGGGGCCAACGTCCTGACTTTC.

This clone was counted only a few times. This chain connects TRBV28 to TRBJ1-5; tentative D call: TRBD1 (6 bases). Germline CDR1 is MDHEN and CDR2 is SYDVKM. Trimming cost V 8 bases and J 6 bases, with 17 bases left between them. The CDR3 is made up of 14 amino acids. The CDR3 DNA sequence: TGTGCCAGCGCCAGAGGAGGGGGTGCTCAGCCCCAGCATTTT. It specifies CASARGGGAQPQHF.